This T cell receptor (beta chain) was profiled in a study of T cell responses to AZD1222 COVID-19 vaccine. About the research overall: Pooled in the analysis were second doses at about 4 or about 12 weeks. Study results and limitations: Dominant CD4 TCR responses targeted spike regions 160-218 and 743-854. Donors were largely white British and mainly female; clonal diversity was possibly underestimated. After the peak T cell response, and only then, were repertoires sampled.

This clone is a singleton in its sample. The antigen is not known. V was clipped by 4 bases and J by 3 bases; unmatched bases: 5. CDR1 is LGHDT, CDR2 YNNKEL, per germline (reference sequence). The CDR3 covers 14 residues. The assay was immunoSEQ multiplex PCR, and TCRdb's table has in-frame clones only and misses some. The sample holds about 140,000 clones, over 90% seen once. This chain connects TRBV3-1 (or the pseudogene TRBV3-2) to TRBJ2-7; TRBD2 matches at 8 bases. Sequences were derived from peripheral blood, sampled on day 0 of AZD1222 vaccination. This receptor was identified in an adult in good health. The CDR3 reads CASSPGLVNYEQYF. CDR3 in DNA: TGTGCCAGCAGCCCGGGACTAGTGAACTACGAGCAGTACTTC.